This section outlines one TCR beta chain sequence together with its context. Assay: immunoSEQ multiplex PCR; the TCRdb copy retains only in-frame clones and omits some. The table records about 230,000 clones, about 80% of them present only once. The source of the sample is a study of control samples from healthy donors and cancer patients. This receptor was obtained from a woman aged 55 to 70 with lung cancer. Sequencing used PBMCs.

Here the CDR3 DNA reads TGTGCCAGCTCACCATACAGGGACGGCATCAACACCGGGGAGCTGTTTTTT. Residues: CASSPYRDGINTGELFF. V gene TRBV18 combines with J gene TRBJ2-2, with a weak D call TRBD1 (6 bases). The CDR3 is 17 residues long. Between the trimmed V and J ends, which lost 2 bases and 2 bases, there was a span of 15 bases. The germline CDR1 and CDR2 sequences are KGHSH and LQKENI.